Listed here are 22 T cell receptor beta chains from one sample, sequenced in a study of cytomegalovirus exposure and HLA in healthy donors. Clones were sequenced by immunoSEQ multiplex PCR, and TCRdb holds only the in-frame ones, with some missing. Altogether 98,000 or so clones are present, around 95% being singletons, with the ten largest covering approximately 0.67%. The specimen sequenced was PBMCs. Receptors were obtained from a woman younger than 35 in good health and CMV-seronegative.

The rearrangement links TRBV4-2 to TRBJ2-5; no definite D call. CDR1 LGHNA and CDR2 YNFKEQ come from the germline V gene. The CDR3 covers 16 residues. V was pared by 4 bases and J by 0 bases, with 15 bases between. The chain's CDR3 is CASSPTQSRNQETQYF. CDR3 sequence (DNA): TGTGCCAGCAGCCCAACCCAATCCAGAAACCAAGAGACCCAGTACTTC.

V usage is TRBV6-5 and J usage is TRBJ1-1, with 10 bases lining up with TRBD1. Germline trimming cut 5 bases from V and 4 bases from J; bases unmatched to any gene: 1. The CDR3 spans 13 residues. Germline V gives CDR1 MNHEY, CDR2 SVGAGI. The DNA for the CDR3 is TGTGCCAGCAGTAGGACAGGGGGCACTGAAGCTTTCTTT. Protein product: CASSRTGGTEAFF.

The CDR3 spells CASSLGTGGPDTQYF. In DNA, the CDR3 is TGCGCCAGCAGCTTGGGCACAGGGGGCCCAGATACGCAGTATTTT. The chain recombines TRBV5-1 with TRBJ2-3; 9 nucleotides line up with TRBD1. The V gene's germline CDR1 is SGHRS and CDR2 YFSETQ. The CDR3 sequence is 15 residues long. V was clipped by 0 bases and J by 4 bases; unmatched bases: 3.

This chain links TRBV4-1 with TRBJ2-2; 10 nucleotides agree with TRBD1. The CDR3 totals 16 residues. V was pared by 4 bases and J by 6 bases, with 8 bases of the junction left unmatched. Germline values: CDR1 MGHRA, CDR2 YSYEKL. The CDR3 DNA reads TGCGCCAGCAGCCGCGGACAGGGGGGAAATCCCGGGGAGCTGTTTTTT. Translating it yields CASSRGQGGNPGELFF.

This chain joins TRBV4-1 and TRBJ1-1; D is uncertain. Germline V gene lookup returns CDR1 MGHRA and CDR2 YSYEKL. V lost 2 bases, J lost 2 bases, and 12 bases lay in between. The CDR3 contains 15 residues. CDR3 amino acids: CASSQPTLPNTEAFF. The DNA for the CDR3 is TGCGCCAGCAGCCAACCCACCCTACCTAACACTGAAGCTTTCTTT.

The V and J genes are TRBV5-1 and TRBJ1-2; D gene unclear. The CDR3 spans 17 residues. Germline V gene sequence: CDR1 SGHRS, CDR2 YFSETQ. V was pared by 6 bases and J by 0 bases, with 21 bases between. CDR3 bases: TGCGCCAGCACCCCAGGCGGGGTAGGCCGGACTAACTATGGCTACACCTTC. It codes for CASTPGGVGRTNYGYTF.

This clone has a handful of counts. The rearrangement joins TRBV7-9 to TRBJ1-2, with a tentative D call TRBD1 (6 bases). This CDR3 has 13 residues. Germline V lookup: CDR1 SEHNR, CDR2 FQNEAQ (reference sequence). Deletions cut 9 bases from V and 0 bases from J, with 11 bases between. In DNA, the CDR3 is TGTGCCAGTCGGACAGCGGCTAACTATGGCTACACCTTC. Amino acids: CASRTAANYGYTF.

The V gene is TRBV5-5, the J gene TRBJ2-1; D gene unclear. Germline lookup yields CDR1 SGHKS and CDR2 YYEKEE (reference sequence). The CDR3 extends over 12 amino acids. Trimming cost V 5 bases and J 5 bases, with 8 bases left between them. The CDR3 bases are TGTGCCAGCAGTTCCAGGAACAATGAGCAGTTCTTC. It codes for CASSSRNNEQFF.

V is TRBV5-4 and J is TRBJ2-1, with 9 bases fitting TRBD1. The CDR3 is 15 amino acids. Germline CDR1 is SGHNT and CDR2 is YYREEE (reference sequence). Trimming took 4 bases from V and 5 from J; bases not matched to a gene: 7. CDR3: CASSPGTGIHNEQFF. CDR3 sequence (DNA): TGTGCCAGCAGCCCCGGGACAGGGATCCACAATGAGCAGTTCTTC. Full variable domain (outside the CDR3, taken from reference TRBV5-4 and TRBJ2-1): ETGVTQSPTHLIKTRGQQVTLRCSSQSGHNTVSWYQQALGQGPQFIFQYYREEENGRGNFPPRFSGLQFPNYSSELNVNALELDDSALYLCASSPGTGIHNEQFFGPGTRLTVL.

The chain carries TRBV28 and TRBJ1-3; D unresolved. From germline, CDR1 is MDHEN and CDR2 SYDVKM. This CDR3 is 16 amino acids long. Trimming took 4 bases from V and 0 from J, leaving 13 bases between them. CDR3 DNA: TGTGCCAGCAGTTCCCCTCGGGGATACTCTGGAAACACCATATATTTT. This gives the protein CASSSPRGYSGNTIYF.

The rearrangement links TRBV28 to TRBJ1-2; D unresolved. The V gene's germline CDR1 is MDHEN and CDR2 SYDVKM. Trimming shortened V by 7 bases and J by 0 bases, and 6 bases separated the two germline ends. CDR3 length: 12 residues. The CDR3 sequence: CASMQANYGYTF. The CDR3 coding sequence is TGTGCCAGCATGCAGGCTAACTATGGCTACACCTTC.

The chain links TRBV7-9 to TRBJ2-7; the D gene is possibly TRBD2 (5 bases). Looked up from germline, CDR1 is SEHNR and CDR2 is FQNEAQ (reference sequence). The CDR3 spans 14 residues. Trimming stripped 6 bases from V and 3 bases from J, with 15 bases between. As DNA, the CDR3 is TGTGCCAGCAGTTCCCCGGGGAGTAACTACGAGCAGTACTTC. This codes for CASSSPGSNYEQYF.

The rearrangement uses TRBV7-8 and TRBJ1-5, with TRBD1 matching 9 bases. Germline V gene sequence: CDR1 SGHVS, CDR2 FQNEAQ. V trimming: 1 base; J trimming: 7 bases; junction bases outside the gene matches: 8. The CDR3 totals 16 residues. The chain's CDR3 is CASSLVPRDRAQPQHF. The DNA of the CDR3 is TGTGCCAGCAGCTTAGTTCCGCGGGACAGGGCACAGCCCCAGCATTTT.

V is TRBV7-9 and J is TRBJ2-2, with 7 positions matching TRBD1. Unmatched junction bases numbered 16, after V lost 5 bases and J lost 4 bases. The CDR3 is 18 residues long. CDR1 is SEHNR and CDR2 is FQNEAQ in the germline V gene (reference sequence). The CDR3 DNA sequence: TGTGCCAGCAGCCCAGGGGTCGGTGAGGACAGGCCCACCGGGGAGCTGTTTTTT. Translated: CASSPGVGEDRPTGELFF.

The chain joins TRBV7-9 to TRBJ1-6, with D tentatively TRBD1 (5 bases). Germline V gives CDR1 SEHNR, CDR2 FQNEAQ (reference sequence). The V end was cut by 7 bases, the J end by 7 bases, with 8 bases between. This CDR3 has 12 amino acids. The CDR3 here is CASNQGNSPLHF. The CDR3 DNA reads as TGTGCCAGCAATCAGGGAAATTCACCCCTCCACTTT.

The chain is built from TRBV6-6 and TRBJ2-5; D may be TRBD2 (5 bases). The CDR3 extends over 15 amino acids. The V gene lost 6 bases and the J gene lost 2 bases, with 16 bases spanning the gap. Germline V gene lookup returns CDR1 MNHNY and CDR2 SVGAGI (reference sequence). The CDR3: CASSSRRGKQETQYF. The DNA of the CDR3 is TGTGCCAGCAGCAGTCGTCGAGGGAAGCAAGAGACCCAGTACTTC.

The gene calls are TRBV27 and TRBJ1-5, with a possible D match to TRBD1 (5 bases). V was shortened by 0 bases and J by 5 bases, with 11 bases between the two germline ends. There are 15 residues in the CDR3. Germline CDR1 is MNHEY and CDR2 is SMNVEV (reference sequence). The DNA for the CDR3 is TGTGCCAGCAGTTTATCGATGGGGGGGGATCAGCCCCAGCATTTT. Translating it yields CASSLSMGGDQPQHF.

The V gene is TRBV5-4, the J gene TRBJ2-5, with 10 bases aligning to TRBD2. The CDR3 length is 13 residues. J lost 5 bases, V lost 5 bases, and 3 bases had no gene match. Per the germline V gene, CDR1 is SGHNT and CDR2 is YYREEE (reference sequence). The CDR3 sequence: CASSAAGGETQYF. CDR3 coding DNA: TGTGCCAGCAGTGCAGCGGGGGGGGAGACCCAGTACTTC.

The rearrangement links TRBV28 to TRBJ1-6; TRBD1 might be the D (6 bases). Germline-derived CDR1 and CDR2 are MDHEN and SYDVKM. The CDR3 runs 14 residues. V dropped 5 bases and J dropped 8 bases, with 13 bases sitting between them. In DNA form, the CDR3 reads TGTGCCAGCAGTCTACAGGGACCGTATTCACCCCTCCACTTT. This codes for CASSLQGPYSPLHF. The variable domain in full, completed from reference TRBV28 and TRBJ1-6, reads DVKVTQSSRYLVKRTGEKVFLECVQDMDHENMFWYRQDPGLGLRLIYFSYDVKMKEKGDIPEGYSVSREKKERFSLILESASTNQTSMYLCASSLQGPYSPLHFGNGTRLTVT.

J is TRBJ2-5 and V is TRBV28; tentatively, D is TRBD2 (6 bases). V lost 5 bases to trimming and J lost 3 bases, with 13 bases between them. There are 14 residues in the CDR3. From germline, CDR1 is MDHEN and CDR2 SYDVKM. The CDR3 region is CASSPSPGEETQYF. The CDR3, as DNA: TGTGCCAGCAGTCCCTCCCCGGGGGAAGAGACCCAGTACTTC.

CDR3 loop: CASSLVAGGSISTDTQYF. CDR3 DNA sequence: TGTGCCAGCAGCCTCGTAGCGGGGGGGAGTATTAGCACAGATACGCAGTATTTT. The chain couples TRBV7-6 to TRBJ2-3, with 11 bases aligning to TRBD2. The trim removed 5 bases at V and 0 bases at J, leaving 10 bases unmatched. Germline CDR1 SGHVS, CDR2 FNYEAQ. This CDR3 has 18 amino acids.

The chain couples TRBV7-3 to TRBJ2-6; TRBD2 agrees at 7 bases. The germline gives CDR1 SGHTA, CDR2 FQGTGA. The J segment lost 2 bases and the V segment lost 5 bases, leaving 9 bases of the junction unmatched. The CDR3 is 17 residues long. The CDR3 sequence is CASSPLVSGAGANVLTF. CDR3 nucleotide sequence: TGTGCCAGCAGCCCCCTGGTAAGCGGGGCTGGGGCCAACGTCCTGACTTTC.